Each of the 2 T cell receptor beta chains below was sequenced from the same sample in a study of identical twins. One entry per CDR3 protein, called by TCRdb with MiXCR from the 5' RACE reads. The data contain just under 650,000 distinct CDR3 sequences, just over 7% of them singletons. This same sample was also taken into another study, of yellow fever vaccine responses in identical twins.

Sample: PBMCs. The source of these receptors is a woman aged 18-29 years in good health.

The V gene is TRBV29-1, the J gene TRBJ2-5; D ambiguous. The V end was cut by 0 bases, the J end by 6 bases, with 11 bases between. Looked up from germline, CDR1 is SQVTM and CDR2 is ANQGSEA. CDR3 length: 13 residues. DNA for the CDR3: TGCAGCGTTGAAGACCCCCTTAGTAAGACCCAGTACTTC. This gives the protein CSVEDPLSKTQYF.

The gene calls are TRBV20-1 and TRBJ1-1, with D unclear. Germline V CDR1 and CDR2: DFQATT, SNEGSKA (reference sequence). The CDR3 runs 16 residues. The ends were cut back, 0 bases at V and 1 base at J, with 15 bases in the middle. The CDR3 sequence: CSAREVGITENTEAFF. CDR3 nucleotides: TGCAGTGCTAGAGAAGTGGGTATTACGGAGAACACTGAAGCTTTCTTT.